This record looks at one T cell receptor beta chain sequence and its context. What it binds is not known. Because the CDR3 is missing its conserved closing phenylalanine or tryptophan, this is likely a read error. The data stem from a study of tumor and adjacent non-tumor tissue in lung cancer. Study context: The cohort had around twelve adenocarcinoma, a couple of squamous cell and 1 small cell patients.

TCRbeta libraries were built with three rounds of nested PCR, modified from ARM-PCR. Using its own MiXCR run on the multiplex PCR reads, TCRdb lists one record per CDR3 protein. The sample contains tens of thousands of distinct CDR3 sequences, under 75% of which appear only once. No cell sorting was done before RNA was extracted from the tissue. The normal lung tissue was taken more than 3 cm from the tumor edge. Broader study findings: In normal lung, the top 100 clones were significantly more dominant than in tumor.

V gave up 7 bases and J gave up 3 bases; unmatched junction bases: 8. This CDR3 is 15 amino acids long. Germline assignment: CDR1 SGHNT and CDR2 YYREEE (reference sequence). The source material was distant non-tumor lung tissue. This chain links TRBV5-4 with TRBJ2-1, with 9 bases aligning to TRBD2. The clonotype comes from an older woman with non-small cell lung cancer. DNA of the CDR3: TGTGCCAGCGCCCTCGGGACTAGCATCTACAATGAGCAGTTCCTC. This codes for CASALGTSIYNEQFL.